The 27 T cell receptor beta chains below were found in one sample sequenced in a study of a mutant IDH1 vaccine in newly diagnosed glioma. Noted time point: baseline, week 1 (first vaccination visit). Stated treatment: pre-vaccination baseline after standard-of-care therapy. Here immunoSEQ multiplex PCR was the method, and the copy in TCRdb shows in-frame clones only, minus some. The sample has 92,000 or so clones, roughly 82% seen once. Here the sequenced sample was PBMCs, taken from a glioma patient treated with radiotherapy, temozolomide or both. Source of these receptors: a man aged 40-49 years with glioma. Some clones in this sample may be carry-over from other donors' samples.

As concerns this clone: Mismatch with germline at one junction end may stem from a read error. V gene TRBV5-6 combines with J gene TRBJ2-7, with D perhaps TRBD2 (5 bases). The germline V gene encodes CDR1 SGHDT and CDR2 YYEEEE. The length of the CDR3 is 14 residues. DNA for the CDR3: TGTGCCACCAGCAAGAGGGCCATCTCCTACGAGCAGTACTTC. It specifies CATSKRAISYEQYF.

V gene TRBV5-1 combines with J gene TRBJ2-2; TRBD1 matches at 9 bases. The CDR3 totals 17 residues. Trimming removed 4 bases from V and 3 bases from J; junction bases left unmatched: 10. CDR1 SGHRS and CDR2 YFSETQ come from the germline V gene. The CDR3 loop is CASSHEQTGGDTGELFF. DNA of the CDR3: TGCGCCAGCAGCCACGAACAAACAGGGGGCGACACCGGGGAGCTGTTTTTT.

This chain joins TRBV2 and TRBJ1-5; D is perhaps TRBD1 (5 bases). The CDR3 runs 15 residues. Germline lookup yields CDR1 SNHLY and CDR2 FYNNEI. The V end was cut by 4 bases, the J end by 2 bases, with 12 bases between. Written as DNA, the CDR3 is TGTGCCAGCAGTGGTGGCGGGGGAGGCAATCAGCCCCAGCATTTT. Protein: CASSGGGGGNQPQHF.

The chain employs TRBV6-5 and TRBJ1-2; 10 nucleotides line up with TRBD1. The V and J ends lost 6 bases and 4 bases, in that order; junction bases with no gene match: 8. CDR1 is MNHEY, CDR2 SVGAGI, per germline. This CDR3 comprises 15 residues. DNA of the CDR3: TGTGCCAGCAGCCCGGACAGGGGGGAAGGCTATGGCTACACCTTC. It is translated as CASSPDRGEGYGYTF.

The CDR3 region is CASSASSVKQASLNTEAFF. The CDR3, as DNA: TGCGCCAGCAGTGCCTCTTCCGTGAAACAGGCCTCCCTGAACACTGAAGCTTTCTTT. The chain has TRBV10-2 and TRBJ1-1; the D gene is possibly TRBD1 (5 bases). The V and J ends lost 4 bases and 0 bases respectively, with 24 bases between them. The CDR3 is 19 amino acids. The germline V gene encodes CDR1 WSHSY and CDR2 SAAADI.

V gene TRBV11-1 combines with J gene TRBJ1-1; D uncertain. With 2 bases removed from V and 4 bases from J, the gap between germline ends came to 14 bases. The CDR3 has 15 residues. CDR1 is SGHAT, CDR2 FQDESV, per germline (reference sequence). The CDR3 DNA reads as TGTGCCAGCAGCTTATTTAAGGGAGTGGGCACTGAAGCTTTCTTT. As protein: CASSLFKGVGTEAFF.

J is TRBJ1-2 and V is TRBV29-1; TRBD1 is a possible D gene (5 bases). Germline V gene data show CDR1 as SQVTM and CDR2 as ANQGSEA. CDR3 length equals 12 residues. V lost 7 bases and J lost 8, with 17 bases in between. The CDR3 spells CSAGGGSRGYTF. The CDR3 region has the DNA TGCAGCGCCGGGGGGGGTTCCCGAGGCTACACCTTC.

This clone appeared a single time. The rearrangement uses TRBV6-5 and TRBJ2-1, with D perhaps matching TRBD1 (6 bases). Germline V gene sequence: CDR1 MNHEY, CDR2 SVGAGI. The CDR3 contains 15 residues. V was trimmed by 6 bases and J by 5 bases, leaving 17 bases between them. The chain's CDR3 is CASSPRQVNNNEQFF. CDR3 in DNA: TGTGCCAGCAGCCCTCGACAGGTGAATAACAATGAGCAGTTCTTC.

The chain employs TRBV30 and TRBJ2-5; TRBD2 matches at 11 bases. Per germline, CDR1 GTSNPN and CDR2 SVGIG (reference sequence). The CDR3 loop spans 12 amino acids. Unmatched junction bases numbered 6, after V lost 7 bases and J lost 8 bases. CDR3 coding DNA: TGTGCCTTTTTAGCGGGGGGGACAACCCAGTACTTC. Encoded protein: CAFLAGGTTQYF.

The chain recombines TRBV6-6 with TRBJ1-2; D gene unclear. CDR1 is MNHNY, CDR2 SVGAGI, per germline (reference sequence). The V gene lost 0 bases and the J gene lost 7 bases, with 15 bases spanning the gap. The CDR3 totals 15 residues. Here the CDR3 reads CASSYSRTEPGGYTF. The CDR3 DNA is TGTGCCAGCAGTTACTCGAGGACCGAGCCCGGTGGCTACACCTTC.

The chain joins TRBV30 to TRBJ2-7, with 7 nucleotides matching TRBD1. This CDR3 spans 16 amino acids. Germline values: CDR1 GTSNPN, CDR2 SVGIG (reference sequence). The V and J ends lost 0 bases and 2 bases, in that order; junction bases with no gene match: 10. The DNA of the CDR3 is TGTGCCTGGAGTGTCTACTCCGGGACAGTACCCTACGAGCAGTACTTC. Its protein is CAWSVYSGTVPYEQYF.

The V and J genes are TRBV6-1 and TRBJ1-3, with 9 bases fitting TRBD1. This CDR3 region has 16 residues. After removal of 6 bases from V and 1 base from J, the junction contained 7 bases not matched to a gene. Per germline, CDR1 MNHNS and CDR2 SASEGT. The CDR3 here is CASREQGALSGNTIYF. CDR3 coding DNA: TGTGCCAGCAGAGAACAGGGGGCATTGTCTGGAAACACCATATATTTT.

The CDR3 region is CASSLASETDTQYF. DNA of the CDR3: TGCGCCAGCAGCTTGGCTAGTGAGACAGATACGCAGTATTTT. This chain connects TRBV5-1 to TRBJ2-3; D gene unclear. The CDR3 sequence is 14 residues long. Germline-derived CDR1 and CDR2 are SGHRS and YFSETQ. The V and J ends lost 0 bases and 3 bases respectively, with 8 bases between them. Supplemented by reference TRBV5-1 and TRBJ2-3, the full variable domain reads KAGVTQTPRYLIKTRGQQVTLSCSPISGHRSVSWYQQTPGQGLQFLFEYFSETQRNKGNFPGRFSGRQFSNSRSEMNVSTLELGDSALYLCASSLASETDTQYFGPGTRLTVL.

This clone was observed many times. The chain carries TRBV5-4 and TRBJ1-2; maybe TRBD1 (5 bases). Trimming cost V 6 bases and J 7 bases, with 13 bases left between them. Germline CDR1 and CDR2: SGHNT and YYREEE (reference sequence). The CDR3 contains 12 residues. In DNA, the CDR3 is TGTGCCAGCAATTCTCGGGGCGGTGGCTACACCTTC. Encoded protein: CASNSRGGGYTF.

This sequence joins TRBV4-2 and TRBJ1-2; D is possibly TRBD1 (5 bases). This CDR3 has 15 amino acids. The germline gives CDR1 LGHNA, CDR2 YNFKEQ. V was shortened by 4 bases and J by 4 bases, with 16 bases between the two germline ends. CDR3 DNA sequence: TGTGCCAGCAGCCCTACTCCCGGGAGGGGCTATGGCTACACCTTC. It translates to CASSPTPGRGYGYTF.

The rearrangement links TRBV7-9 to TRBJ1-2; 10 bases map to TRBD1. J lost 5 bases, V lost 7 bases, and 19 bases had no gene match. CDR3 length equals 18 residues. Germline CDR1 SEHNR, CDR2 FQNEAQ (reference sequence). The CDR3 spells CASTVGRDRGSWGYGYTF. CDR3 bases: TGTGCCAGCACCGTTGGCCGGGACAGGGGTAGTTGGGGTTATGGCTACACCTTC.

The CDR3 reads CASVGSGNTIYF. The CDR3 DNA reads as TGCGCCAGCGTGGGGTCTGGAAACACCATATATTTT. The V gene is TRBV5-1, the J gene TRBJ1-3; D call uncertain. The CDR3 has 12 residues. Looked up from germline, CDR1 is SGHRS and CDR2 is YFSETQ. The V gene lost 7 bases and the J gene lost 1 base, with 6 bases spanning the gap.

The chain's CDR3 is CASSEGLGFGTGELFF. CDR3 bases: TGTGCCAGCAGTGAAGGTTTGGGCTTTGGCACCGGGGAGCTGTTTTTT. V gene TRBV2 combines with J gene TRBJ2-2; D uncertain. The V and J ends lost 1 base and 4 bases respectively, with 13 bases between them. The CDR3 has 16 residues. The V gene's germline CDR1 is SNHLY and CDR2 FYNNEI.

The CDR3 spells CASSEPGPNQPQHF. In DNA, the CDR3 is TGTGCCAGCAGTGAACCCGGCCCGAATCAGCCCCAGCATTTT. The rearrangement links TRBV25-1 to TRBJ1-5; no clear D. The CDR3 runs 14 residues. Trimming cost V 2 bases and J 4 bases, with 9 bases left between them. Germline CDR1 MGHDK, CDR2 SYGVNS.

The chain recombines TRBV5-6 with TRBJ2-1; 7 nucleotides match TRBD1. This CDR3 is built from 13 residues. Germline V CDR1 and CDR2: SGHDT, YYEEEE. V was clipped by 4 bases and J by 9 bases; unmatched bases: 7. The CDR3 DNA reads TGTGCCAGCAGCCCGACAGGGTTGGGTGAGCAGTTCTTC. Protein: CASSPTGLGEQFF.

The chain carries TRBV11-3 and TRBJ2-2; 8 nucleotides align to TRBD1. With V trimmed by 4 bases and J by 5 bases, 6 bases remained unmatched. Germline CDR1 and CDR2: SGHNT and YENEEA. The CDR3 length is 15 residues. For the CDR3, the DNA is TGTGCCAGCAGCTCCGGGACAGGAATGACCGGGGAGCTGTTTTTT. Amino acid sequence: CASSSGTGMTGELFF.

This chain uses TRBV7-9 with TRBJ1-5; the D is unclear. CDR1 is SEHNR and CDR2 is FQNEAQ in the germline V gene (reference sequence). CDR3 size: 14 residues. With 0 bases removed from V and 6 bases from J, the gap between germline ends came to 9 bases. This CDR3 is CASSLAGGSQPQHF. In DNA, the CDR3 is TGTGCCAGCAGCTTAGCCGGTGGGTCTCAGCCCCAGCATTTT.

This rearrangement joins TRBV9 to TRBJ2-2, with a tentative D call TRBD1 (6 bases). The CDR3 has 17 amino acids. Trimming pared 3 bases from V and 9 bases from J, leaving 24 bases between. Per the germline V gene, CDR1 is SGDLS and CDR2 is YYNGEE. The CDR3 sequence: CASSGVGDRQTHRELFF. The CDR3 bases are TGTGCCAGCAGCGGAGTCGGAGACAGGCAGACCCACCGGGAGCTGTTTTTT.

This clone appeared once. The chain uses TRBV2 and TRBJ1-6, with 11 bases matching TRBD1. Germline CDR1 SNHLY, CDR2 FYNNEI. This CDR3 comprises 15 residues. Trimming took 5 bases from V and 10 from J; bases not matched to a gene: 7. The CDR3 loop reads CASSPGQGVWSPLHF. CDR3 nucleotides: TGTGCCAGCAGTCCGGGACAGGGGGTTTGGTCACCCCTCCACTTT.

CDR3 bases: TGTGCCAGTACCCCGGGACAGGGGTATGAAAAACTGTTTTTT. Its translation: CASTPGQGYEKLFF. The V gene is TRBV19, the J gene TRBJ1-4, with TRBD1 identical over 10 bases. The CDR3 extends over 14 amino acids. V gave up 7 bases and J gave up 6 bases; unmatched junction bases: 5. Germline CDR1 and CDR2: LNHDA and SQIVND (reference sequence).

This clone was recorded once. Here the CDR3 DNA reads TGCAGCGTTACAGCTAACTATGGCTACACCTTC. This sequence encodes CSVTANYGYTF. V is TRBV29-1 and J is TRBJ1-2; D is unresolved. The germline CDR1 and CDR2 sequences are SQVTM and ANQGSEA. CDR3 length: 11 amino acids. V lost 5 bases, J lost 0 bases, and 4 bases lay in between.

The chain recombines TRBV6-5 with TRBJ2-1; 9 nucleotides agree with TRBD2. Germline V gene lookup returns CDR1 MNHEY and CDR2 SVGAGI. The J segment lost 10 bases and the V segment lost 3 bases, leaving 4 bases of the junction unmatched. The CDR3 length is 13 residues. As DNA, the CDR3 is TGTGCCAGCAGTTATACGAGCGGGGGGGAGCAGTTCTTC. Amino acids: CASSYTSGGEQFF.